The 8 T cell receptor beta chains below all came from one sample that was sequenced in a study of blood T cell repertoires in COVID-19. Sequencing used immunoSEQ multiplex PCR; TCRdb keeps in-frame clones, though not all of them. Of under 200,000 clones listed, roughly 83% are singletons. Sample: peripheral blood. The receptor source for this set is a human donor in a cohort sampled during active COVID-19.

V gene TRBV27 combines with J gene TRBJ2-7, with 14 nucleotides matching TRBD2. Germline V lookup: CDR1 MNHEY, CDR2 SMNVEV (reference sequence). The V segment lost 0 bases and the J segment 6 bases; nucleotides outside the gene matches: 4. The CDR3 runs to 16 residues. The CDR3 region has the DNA TGTGCCAGCAGTTTATCGGGACTAGCGGGAGAACTCGAGCAGTACTTC. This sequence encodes CASSLSGLAGELEQYF.

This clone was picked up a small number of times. The CDR3, as DNA: TGTGCCAGCAGTGAAGGCAGGGAGGGCACTGAAGCTTTCTTT. It encodes CASSEGREGTEAFF. The V and J genes are TRBV6-4 and TRBJ1-1, with D possibly TRBD1 on 5 matching bases. The CDR3 loop spans 14 amino acids. V dropped 3 bases and J dropped 4 bases, with 12 bases sitting between them. Per germline, CDR1 MRHNA and CDR2 SNTAGT.

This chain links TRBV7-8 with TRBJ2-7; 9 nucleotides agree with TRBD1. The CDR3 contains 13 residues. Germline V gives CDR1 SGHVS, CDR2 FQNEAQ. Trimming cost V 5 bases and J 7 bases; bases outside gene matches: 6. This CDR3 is CASSRDRAKEQYF. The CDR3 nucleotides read TGTGCCAGCAGCCGGGACAGGGCGAAAGAGCAGTACTTC.

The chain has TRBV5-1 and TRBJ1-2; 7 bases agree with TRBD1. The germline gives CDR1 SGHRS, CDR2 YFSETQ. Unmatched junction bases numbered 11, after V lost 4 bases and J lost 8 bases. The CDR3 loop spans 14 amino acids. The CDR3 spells CASSQSRGRGGYTF. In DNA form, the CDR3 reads TGCGCCAGCAGCCAGTCGAGGGGGCGCGGCGGCTACACCTTC.

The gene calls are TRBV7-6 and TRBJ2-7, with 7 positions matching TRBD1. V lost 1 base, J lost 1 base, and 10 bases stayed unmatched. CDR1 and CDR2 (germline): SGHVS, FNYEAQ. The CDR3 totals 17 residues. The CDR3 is CASSLVAEGGRSYEQYF. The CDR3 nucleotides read TGTGCCAGCAGCTTAGTCGCGGAAGGGGGCCGGTCCTACGAGCAGTACTTC.

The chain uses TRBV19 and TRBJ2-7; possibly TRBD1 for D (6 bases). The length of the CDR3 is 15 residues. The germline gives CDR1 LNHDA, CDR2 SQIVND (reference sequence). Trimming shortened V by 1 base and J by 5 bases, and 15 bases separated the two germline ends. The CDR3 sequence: CASSIVPTGSDEQYF. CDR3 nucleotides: TGTGCCAGTAGTATAGTCCCGACAGGTTCGGACGAGCAGTACTTC.

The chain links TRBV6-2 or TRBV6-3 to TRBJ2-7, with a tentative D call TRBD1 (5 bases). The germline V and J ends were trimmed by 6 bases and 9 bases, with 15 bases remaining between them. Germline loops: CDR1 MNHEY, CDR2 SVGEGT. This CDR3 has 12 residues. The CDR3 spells CASSVGALGQYF. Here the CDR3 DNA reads TGTGCCAGCAGCGTTGGGGCCCTCGGGCAGTACTTC.

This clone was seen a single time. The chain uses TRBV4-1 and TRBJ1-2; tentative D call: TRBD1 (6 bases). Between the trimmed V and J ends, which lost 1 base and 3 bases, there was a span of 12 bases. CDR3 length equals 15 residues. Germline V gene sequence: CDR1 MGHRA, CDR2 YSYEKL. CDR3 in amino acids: CASSQGGRLDYGYTF. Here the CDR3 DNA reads TGCGCCAGCAGCCAAGGGGGGCGGCTAGACTATGGCTACACCTTC.